The sequence of this T cell receptor beta chain was determined in a study of T-cell reconstitution after alpha-beta-depleted transplantation in children. This clonotype came up many times. From germline, CDR1 is DFQATT and CDR2 SNEGSKA (reference sequence). The CDR3 extends over 17 amino acids. V trimming: 2 bases; J trimming: 4 bases; junction bases outside the gene matches: 13. A TCRbeta library incorporating unique molecular identifiers was prepared. TCRdb re-called the PCR reads through MiXCR, storing one row per CDR3 protein. The data contain around 600,000 distinct CDR3 sequences, 16% of them singletons.

This TCR derives from a human donor who donated a stem cell graft to a child with acute myeloid leukemia. The chain links TRBV20-1 to TRBJ1-5; 8 nucleotides agree with TRBD1. This specimen was PBMCs from the stem cell graft donor, taken from the stem cell graft. The CDR3 DNA follows: TGCAGTGCTAGACTGGACAGGGATAGAGTTTTGAATCAGCCCCAGCATTTT. This codes for CSARLDRDRVLNQPQHF.